Below are 27 T cell receptor beta chains sequenced from a single sample in a study of identical twins. MiXCR, run by TCRdb on the 5' RACE reads, gives a single entry per CDR3 protein. The sample yields around 1.7 million distinct CDR3 sequences, under 35% seen once. The material sequenced was cord blood. These receptors were obtained from a newborn girl in good health.

The chain's CDR3 is CSARETPSGGANEQYF. CDR3 bases: TGCAGTGCTAGAGAGACCCCTAGCGGGGGGGCGAATGAGCAGTACTTC. J is TRBJ2-5 and V is TRBV20-1, with TRBD2 matching over 12 bases. Looked up from germline, CDR1 is DFQATT and CDR2 is SNEGSKA (reference sequence). V lost 0 bases and J lost 11; bases outside the gene matches: 13. There are 16 residues in the CDR3.

A word on this clonotype: A read error may account for a junction end that differs from germline. The chain couples TRBV5-1 to TRBJ2-7; 7 bases are a match to TRBD1. CDR1 is SGHRS and CDR2 is YFSETQ in the germline V gene. This CDR3 is 13 amino acids long. CDR3 in DNA: TGCGCCAGCACGGGACAGAGCTCCTACGCGCAGTACTTC. Its protein is CASTGQSSYAQYF.

The V gene is TRBV6-6, the J gene TRBJ2-5, with 10 nucleotides matching TRBD1. The closer fit of TRBJ2-7 to the DNA end suggests the J call may be wrong. The length of the CDR3 is 14 residues. Germline V gives CDR1 MNHNY, CDR2 SVGAGI (reference sequence). CDR3 loop: CASSGGQGVYEQYF. In DNA, the CDR3 is TGTGCCAGCAGTGGCGGACAGGGGGTCTACGAGCAGTACTTC.

This clonotype has a count of ten or more. Germline and junction disagree at one end, which may indicate a read error. This chain's CDR3 is CASSRDSYNEQFF. The CDR3 DNA is TGCGCCAGCAGCCGGGACTCGTACAATGAGCAGTTCTTC. The V call is TRBV12-3 or TRBV12-4, the J call TRBJ2-1; possible D gene TRBD2, 6 bases. This CDR3 region has 13 residues.

The chain is built from TRBV25-1 and TRBJ1-5, with 8 bases identical to TRBD1. The CDR3 sequence is 15 residues long. The germline V gene has CDR1 MGHDK and CDR2 SYGVNS. V was pared by 1 base and J by 9 bases, with 8 bases of the junction left unmatched. For the CDR3, the DNA is TGTGCCAGCAGTGAATTCGGACAGGGTCTTTGGCCCCAGCATTTT. Protein product: CASSEFGQGLWPQHF.

The V gene is TRBV2, the J gene TRBJ1-2; D remains ambiguous. This CDR3 spans 15 amino acids. Germline assignment: CDR1 SNHLY and CDR2 FYNNEI. V was trimmed by 1 base and J by 4 bases, leaving 13 bases between them. CDR3 nucleotide sequence: TGTGCCAGCAGTGAAGTTGCAGACCTGAGCTATGGCTACACCTTC. It encodes CASSEVADLSYGYTF. The entire variable domain, with the rest obtained from reference TRBV2 and TRBJ1-2, is as follows: EPEVTQTPSHQVTQMGQEVILRCVPISNHLYFYWYRQILGQKVEFLVSFYNNEISEKSEIFDDQFSVERPDGSNFTLKIRSTKLEDSAMYFCASSEVADLSYGYTFGSGTRLTVV.

This clonotype has more than one count but fewer than ten. The genes are TRBV7-2 and TRBJ1-6, with D perhaps TRBD1 (5 bases). V shed 5 bases and J shed 5 bases, with 13 bases lying between them. The CDR3 extends over 15 amino acids. Per germline, CDR1 SGHTA and CDR2 FQGNSA. The CDR3 is CASSVRGTDNSPLHF. The CDR3 region has the DNA TGTGCCAGCAGCGTTAGAGGGACGGATAATTCACCCCTCCACTTT.

The chain carries TRBV20-1 and TRBJ1-1; no clear D. The ends were cut back, 5 bases at V and 4 bases at J, with 11 bases in the middle. Germline V gene lookup returns CDR1 DFQATT and CDR2 SNEGSKA (reference sequence). This CDR3 has 12 amino acids. This CDR3 reads CSAQRVSTEAFF. CDR3 coding DNA: TGCAGTGCTCAGAGGGTGAGCACTGAAGCTTTCTTT.

This clonotype was seen repeatedly, ten times or more. This rearrangement joins TRBV20-1 to TRBJ1-5, with D uncertain. V lost 1 base and J 0 bases, leaving 4 bases between the germline ends. Germline CDR1 DFQATT, CDR2 SNEGSKA (reference sequence). The CDR3 runs 13 residues. This CDR3 reads CSARADSNQPQHF. CDR3 nucleotides: TGCAGTGCTAGAGCGGATAGCAATCAGCCCCAGCATTTT.

This chain connects TRBV6-6 to TRBJ1-5, with D possibly matching TRBD1 (6 bases). Per the germline V gene, CDR1 is MNHNY and CDR2 is SVGAGI (reference sequence). This CDR3 contains 15 residues. V shed 0 bases and J shed 4 bases, with 10 bases lying between them. The CDR3 loop is CASSYSAQGNQPQHF. The CDR3 region has the DNA TGTGCCAGCAGTTACTCGGCTCAGGGGAATCAGCCCCAGCATTTT.

This clonotype was counted between two and nine times. One junction end does not reproduce the germline sequence, and a read error may be involved. The chain couples TRBV20-1 to TRBJ2-1, with 7 bases identical to TRBD1. From germline, CDR1 is DFQATT and CDR2 SNEGSKA (reference sequence). This CDR3 has 13 residues. CDR3 coding DNA: TGCAGTTCCGAGGGGGCCCGTATAAATGAGCAGTTTTTC. Translated: CSSEGARINEQFF.

This clonotype has a count of ten or more. The rearrangement joins TRBV21-1 to TRBJ1-2. TRBV21-1 is a pseudogene segment. The CDR3 consists of 8 residues. This CDR3 is CAIYGYTF. CDR3 in DNA: TGTGCCATCTATGGCTACACCTTC.

The chain employs TRBV10-3 and TRBJ1-1, with 7 bases fitting TRBD1. The V gene end was trimmed by 10 bases and the J gene end by 4 bases; junction bases not matched to a gene: 9. The CDR3 loop spans 13 amino acids. Germline lookup yields CDR1 ENHRY and CDR2 SYGVKD. The CDR3 reads CATTTGQGTEAFF. The CDR3 bases are TGTGCCACGACGACAGGGCAAGGCACTGAAGCTTTCTTT.

This clonotype appeared a few times. V is TRBV6-2 or TRBV6-3 and J is TRBJ2-7; 9 positions match TRBD1. The CDR3 is 14 amino acids. Unmatched junction bases numbered 5, after V lost 7 bases and J lost 1 base. The germline CDR1 and CDR2 sequences are MNHEY and SVGEGT. This CDR3 is CASIRDRASYEQYF. The CDR3 nucleotides read TGTGCCAGCATCCGGGACAGGGCGTCCTACGAGCAGTACTTC.

A few counts support this clonotype. The V and J genes are TRBV3-1 and TRBJ2-3; 9 nucleotides match TRBD2. The CDR3 covers 14 residues. V lost 3 bases, J lost 6 bases, and 4 bases stayed unmatched. The germline CDR1 and CDR2 sequences are LGHDT and YNNKEL (reference sequence). The DNA for the CDR3 is TGTGCCAGCAGCCAGGCTAGCGGGGCGGATACGCAGTATTTT. Its protein is CASSQASGADTQYF.

V and J are TRBV27 and TRBJ2-7; D is possibly TRBD1 (5 bases). The CDR3 is 14 residues long. Germline V gene sequence: CDR1 MNHEY, CDR2 SMNVEV (reference sequence). Trimming cost V 5 bases and J 1 base, with 12 bases left between them. The CDR3 protein is CASSLSWTSYEQYF. The CDR3 DNA sequence: TGTGCCAGCAGTCTAAGCTGGACATCCTACGAGCAGTACTTC.

This chain connects TRBV12-3 or TRBV12-4 to TRBJ2-7; a weak D match, TRBD2 (6 bases). The V end was cut by 3 bases, the J end by 6 bases, with 12 bases between. This CDR3 region has 13 residues. The CDR3, as DNA: TGTGCCAGCAGTTTGGAGGGGCCCGGCGAGCAGTACTTC. Its protein is CASSLEGPGEQYF.

This clonotype was observed a few times. The junction differs from germline at one of its ends, possibly a read error. The gene calls are TRBV20-1 and TRBJ2-5; tentative D call: TRBD1 (6 bases). Germline CDR1 DFQATT, CDR2 SNEGSKA (reference sequence). The CDR3 sequence is 12 residues long. The CDR3, as DNA: TGCAGTGCTACCGGGACACCAGAGATCCAGTACTTC. The encoded protein is CSATGTPEIQYF.

There are a few counts of this clonotype. This rearrangement joins TRBV12-3 or TRBV12-4 to TRBJ1-2; D gene uncertain. This CDR3 has 17 residues. V lost 0 bases to trimming and J lost 7 bases, with 21 bases between them. The CDR3 region has the DNA TGTGCCAGCAGTTTAGCGCCCATCCCTAGGGCCAATAGTGGCTACACCTTC. This gives the protein CASSLAPIPRANSGYTF.

The chain combines TRBV20-1 with TRBJ2-7; 8 nucleotides match TRBD1. CDR1 DFQATT and CDR2 SNEGSKA come from the germline V gene (reference sequence). V was clipped by 3 bases and J by 5 bases; unmatched bases: 9. This CDR3 spans 14 amino acids. CDR3 nucleotide sequence: TGCAGTGCTAGGAAAGACAGGGGAGGCCACGAGCAGTACTTC. It yields the protein CSARKDRGGHEQYF.

The J gene is TRBJ1-6, the V gene TRBV20-1, with D maybe TRBD1 (5 bases). Per germline, CDR1 DFQATT and CDR2 SNEGSKA (reference sequence). The CDR3 has 15 residues. Between the trimmed V and J ends, which lost 0 bases and 7 bases, there was a span of 13 bases. CDR3 bases: TGCAGTGCTAGAGATCTTGGGAAGGGGAATTCACCCCTCCACTTT. Translation gives CSARDLGKGNSPLHF.

This clonotype was seen a handful of times. This chain uses TRBV2 with TRBJ2-3, with D unresolved. The CDR3 is 13 amino acids. V was pared by 7 bases and J by 4 bases, with 12 bases between. Per the germline V gene, CDR1 is SNHLY and CDR2 is FYNNEI. The CDR3 nucleotides read TGTGCCAGCAATGTGGGCCTCGCAGATACGCAGTATTTT. Amino acids: CASNVGLADTQYF.

This clonotype has just a few counts. In DNA, the CDR3 is TGTGCCAGCAGCCAGGAACAGGGGCCTAACTATGGCTACACCTTC. Its translation is CASSQEQGPNYGYTF. The J gene is TRBJ1-2, the V gene TRBV16; 7 nucleotides line up with TRBD1. Germline V gives CDR1 KGHSY, CDR2 FQNENV. Germline trimming cut 3 bases from V and 0 bases from J; bases unmatched to any gene: 4. The CDR3 runs 15 residues.

In its sample, this clonotype was seen a few times. The chain recombines TRBV7-6 with TRBJ2-7; D is unclear. The CDR3 spans 17 residues. Germline assignment: CDR1 SGHVS and CDR2 FNYEAQ. Trimming took 1 base from V and 5 from J, leaving 21 bases between them. The CDR3 nucleotides are TGTGCCAGCAGCTTAGAGGCTCGGAAAACTACCATTGACGAGCAGTACTTC. Translated, it gives CASSLEARKTTIDEQYF. Full variable domain (remainder filled in from reference TRBV7-6 and TRBJ2-7): GAGVSQSPRYKVTKRGQDVALRCDPISGHVSLYWYRQALGQGPEFLTYFNYEAQQDKSGLPNDRFSAERPEGSISTLTIQRTEQRDSAMYRCASSLEARKTTIDEQYFGPGTRLTVT.

The table lists this clonotype with a few counts. The CDR3 DNA sequence: TGTGCCAGCAGTTTGAAAGGACGGGCGTCGGGTGGCTACACCTTC. This sequence encodes CASSLKGRASGGYTF. The chain links TRBV12-3 or TRBV12-4 to TRBJ1-2; D is unresolved. V lost 3 bases and J lost 7, with 18 bases in between. The CDR3 has 15 residues.

This clonotype was recorded at least ten times. The chain carries TRBV28 and TRBJ1-4; D possibly corresponds to TRBD1 (6 bases). Germline CDR1 and CDR2: MDHEN and SYDVKM. Between the trimmed V and J ends, which lost 5 bases and 0 bases, there was a span of 16 bases. The CDR3 loop spans 17 amino acids. This CDR3 reads CASSLKYRATTNEKLFF. Here the CDR3 DNA reads TGTGCCAGCAGTCTCAAGTACAGGGCTACAACTAATGAAAAACTGTTTTTT.

The rearrangement uses TRBV28 and TRBJ1-1; the D is unclear. Germline V CDR1 and CDR2: MDHEN, SYDVKM. Deletions cut 3 bases from V and 1 base from J, with 9 bases between. The CDR3 is 14 residues long. The CDR3 nucleotides read TGTGCCAGCAGTTTGTGGGAGGGGAACACTGAAGCTTTCTTT. Translated, it gives CASSLWEGNTEAFF.